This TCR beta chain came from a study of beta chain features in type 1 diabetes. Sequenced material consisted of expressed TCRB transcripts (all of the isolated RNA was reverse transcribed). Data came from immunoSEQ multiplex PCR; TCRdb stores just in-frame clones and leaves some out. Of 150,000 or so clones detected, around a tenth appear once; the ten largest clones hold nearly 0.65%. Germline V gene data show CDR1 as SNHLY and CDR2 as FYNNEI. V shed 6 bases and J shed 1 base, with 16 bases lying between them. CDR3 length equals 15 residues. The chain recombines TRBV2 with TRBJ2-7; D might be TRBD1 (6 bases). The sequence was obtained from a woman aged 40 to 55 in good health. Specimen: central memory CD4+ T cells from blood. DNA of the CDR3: TGTGCCAGCAGCGTTGGACAGCCGGGTTCCTACGAGCAGTACTTC. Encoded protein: CASSVGQPGSYEQYF. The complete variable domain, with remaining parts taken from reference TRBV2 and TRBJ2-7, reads EPEVTQTPSHQVTQMGQEVILRCVPISNHLYFYWYRQILGQKVEFLVSFYNNEISEKSEIFDDQFSVERPDGSNFTLKIRSTKLEDSAMYFCASSVGQPGSYEQYFGPGTRLTVT.